The 24 T cell receptor beta chains reported below all come from one sample, sequenced in a study of identifying expanded T cells in peripheral blood. Clones were read by immunoSEQ multiplex PCR, and TCRdb kept only the in-frame ones, dropping some. Counted here are some 93,000 clones, 88% occurring once; the ten biggest clones make up about 3.9%. Sequenced: blood. Receptor source: a person between 18 and 75 years old in good health.

The J gene is TRBJ1-1, the V gene TRBV6-1; perhaps TRBD1 as D (6 bases). V lost 3 bases and J 6 bases, leaving 14 bases between the germline ends. This CDR3 has 14 amino acids. The germline CDR1 and CDR2 sequences are MNHNS and SASEGT. The CDR3 coding sequence is TGTGCCAGCAGTGAGCCCAGGGGAGCGGCTGAAGCTTTCTTT. Amino acid sequence: CASSEPRGAAEAFF.

V is TRBV14 and J is TRBJ2-7, with D perhaps matching TRBD1 or TRBD2 (5 bases each). Germline CDR1 and CDR2: SGHDN and FVKESK. V dropped 1 base and J dropped 5 bases, with 12 bases sitting between them. This CDR3 is built from 14 residues. The CDR3 loop reads CASSQAMGVNEQYF. The CDR3 nucleotides are TGTGCCAGCAGCCAAGCTATGGGGGTAAACGAGCAGTACTTC.

This clone was counted between two and nine times. V and J are TRBV6-1 and TRBJ1-2; 9 bases are shared with TRBD1. V shed 1 base, J shed 6 bases, and the junction held 6 bases outside the gene matches. The CDR3 sequence is 15 residues long. CDR1 and CDR2 from the germline V gene are MNHNS and SASEGT. CDR3 protein: CASSEEGTGSNGYTF. For the CDR3, the DNA is TGTGCCAGCAGTGAAGAGGGGACAGGGAGCAATGGCTACACCTTC.

V and J are TRBV30 and TRBJ1-1; D is perhaps TRBD1 (6 bases). The germline gives CDR1 GTSNPN, CDR2 SVGIG (reference sequence). The CDR3 consists of 16 residues. V was shortened by 1 base and J by 5 bases, with 20 bases between the two germline ends. The CDR3 sequence is CAWSEGEGRGGTEAFF. Written as DNA, the CDR3 is TGTGCCTGGAGTGAGGGAGAGGGCAGGGGAGGGACTGAAGCTTTCTTT.

The CDR3 coding sequence is TGCGCCAGCAGCGGACAGTGGGGTAACTATGGCTACACCTTC. It is translated as CASSGQWGNYGYTF. The chain recombines TRBV5-1 with TRBJ1-2; weak D call: TRBD1 (6 bases). From germline, CDR1 is SGHRS and CDR2 YFSETQ. V was clipped by 4 bases and J by 1 base, with 11 bases between them. CDR3 length equals 14 residues.

V is TRBV4-2 and J is TRBJ2-3; D ambiguous. Germline V gene data show CDR1 as LGHNA and CDR2 as YNFKEQ. The CDR3 runs 12 residues. Trimming took off 0 bases at V and 6 bases at J, with 4 bases between the two ends. The CDR3 loop is CASSQDTDTQYF. In nucleotides, the CDR3 is TGTGCCAGCAGCCAAGATACGGATACGCAGTATTTT.

The V and J genes are TRBV10-2 and TRBJ2-5; 8 bases agree with TRBD2. V lost 8 bases to trimming and J lost 0 bases; unmatched junction nucleotides: 5. This CDR3 has 14 amino acids. Germline V gene sequence: CDR1 WSHSY, CDR2 SAAADI. The CDR3 loop is CASRLALYQETQYF. The DNA of the CDR3 is TGCGCCAGCCGACTAGCGCTGTACCAAGAGACCCAGTACTTC.

V and J are TRBV2 and TRBJ2-5, with a tentative D call TRBD1 (5 bases). CDR3 size: 13 residues. V shed 6 bases and J shed 1 base, with 9 bases lying between them. The germline gives CDR1 SNHLY, CDR2 FYNNEI. The CDR3 is CASRNRLQETQYF. The CDR3 DNA sequence: TGTGCCAGCAGAAACAGGCTCCAAGAGACCCAGTACTTC.

This sequence joins TRBV5-6 and TRBJ2-7; TRBD1 or TRBD2 may be the D gene (6 bases each). The CDR3 has 15 residues. Germline V gives CDR1 SGHDT, CDR2 YYEEEE. The V end was cut by 1 base, the J end by 4 bases, with 15 bases between. CDR3 nucleotides: TGTGCCAGCAGCTTGTGGGGGGCGCCTAGTTACGAGCAGTACTTC. Its protein product is CASSLWGAPSYEQYF.

The V and J genes are TRBV6-5 and TRBJ1-1; D possibly corresponds to TRBD1 (6 bases). Per germline, CDR1 MNHEY and CDR2 SVGAGI. This CDR3 contains 14 residues. V lost 6 bases, J lost 3 bases, and 14 bases lay in between. In DNA, the CDR3 is TGTGCCAGCAGCGACCGGGACATCGACACTGAAGCTTTCTTT. Amino acids: CASSDRDIDTEAFF.

The V and J genes are TRBV28 and TRBJ1-5, with D possibly matching TRBD1 (6 bases). Trimming removed 6 bases at V and 2 bases at J, with 17 bases between. The CDR3 loop spans 16 amino acids. Germline CDR1 and CDR2: MDHEN and SYDVKM. The CDR3 bases are TGTGCCAGCAGCTTCCTACCAGGGGAGGGCAATCAGCCCCAGCATTTT. Its translation is CASSFLPGEGNQPQHF.

The V gene is TRBV6-6, the J gene TRBJ2-1; maybe TRBD2 (5 bases). CDR1 and CDR2 (germline): MNHNY, SVGAGI (reference sequence). The CDR3 is 15 amino acids. The germline V and J ends were trimmed by 8 bases and 0 bases, with 14 bases remaining between them. CDR3 in amino acids: CASEGRGSSYNEQFF. CDR3 nucleotides: TGTGCCAGCGAAGGCCGGGGTAGCTCCTACAATGAGCAGTTCTTC.

The chain joins TRBV7-3 to TRBJ2-2; 7 bases fit TRBD1. Germline assignment: CDR1 SGHTA and CDR2 FQGTGA. The CDR3 is 14 amino acids. V shed 5 bases and J 3 bases; nucleotides not matched to a gene: 3. CDR3 sequence (DNA): TGTGCCAGCAGCACCGACAGGGACACCGGGGAGCTGTTTTTT. Translated: CASSTDRDTGELFF.

This clone was counted once. The J gene is TRBJ2-1, the V gene TRBV2; D is uncertain. The germline CDR1 and CDR2 sequences are SNHLY and FYNNEI. The CDR3 is 13 residues long. With 6 bases removed from V and 6 bases from J, the gap between germline ends came to 12 bases. The CDR3 region is CASRQMGGNEQFF. The CDR3 bases are TGTGCCAGCAGGCAGATGGGTGGCAATGAGCAGTTCTTC.

The chain carries TRBV28 and TRBJ1-4; D gene unclear. CDR1 MDHEN and CDR2 SYDVKM come from the germline V gene. This CDR3 region has 13 residues. V was trimmed by 3 bases and J by 7 bases, leaving 9 bases between them. CDR3 region: CASSFGVSEKLFF. In DNA form, the CDR3 reads TGTGCCAGCAGTTTCGGGGTATCTGAAAAACTGTTTTTT.

The rearrangement joins TRBV7-9 to TRBJ1-5; D not resolved. Germline V lookup: CDR1 SEHNR, CDR2 FQNEAQ (reference sequence). Deletions cut 5 bases from V and 2 bases from J, with 19 bases between. The length of the CDR3 is 17 residues. The CDR3 is CASSPTKAGDGNQPQHF. The DNA for the CDR3 is TGTGCCAGCAGCCCGACGAAGGCGGGAGACGGCAATCAGCCCCAGCATTTT.

The V gene is TRBV10-1, the J gene TRBJ2-7; TRBD1 aligns across 10 bases. This CDR3 contains 15 residues. V was clipped by 0 bases and J by 6 bases; unmatched bases: 5. The V gene's germline CDR1 is WNHNN and CDR2 SYGVQD (reference sequence). The CDR3, as DNA: TGCGCCAGCAGTGAGTCGGGACAGGGGACCTCCGAGCAGTACTTC. Encoded protein: CASSESGQGTSEQYF.

This clone was seen a single time. J is TRBJ1-2 and V is TRBV28, with 8 positions matching TRBD1. With V trimmed by 3 bases and J by 4 bases, 10 bases remained unmatched. Germline V gene sequence: CDR1 MDHEN, CDR2 SYDVKM. There are 16 residues in the CDR3. The CDR3 DNA reads as TGTGCCAGCAGTTTCCCGGGGGGACAGGCGACCTATGGCTACACCTTC. Translated: CASSFPGGQATYGYTF.

The rearrangement joins TRBV10-3 to TRBJ2-2, with TRBD2 identical over 7 bases. The CDR3 length is 14 residues. J was trimmed by 2 bases and V by 10 bases; bases with no gene match: 7. Germline V gene sequence: CDR1 ENHRY, CDR2 SYGVKD. For the CDR3, the DNA is TGTGCCACCGGACTAGTTTTAAACACCGGGGAGCTGTTTTTT. It yields the protein CATGLVLNTGELFF.

This rearrangement joins TRBV28 to TRBJ1-1; tentatively, D is TRBD1 (5 bases). Germline loops: CDR1 MDHEN, CDR2 SYDVKM. The CDR3 has 14 residues. Trimming took off 6 bases at V and 7 bases at J, with 18 bases between the two ends. The CDR3, as DNA: TGTGCCAGCAGCCGGACGCGGGGGTCAGTTGAAGCTTTCTTT. Translating gives CASSRTRGSVEAFF.

With regard to this clone: The same CDR3 is also encoded by other DNA sequences in this sample. The chain joins TRBV28 to TRBJ1-2, with a tentative D call TRBD1 (5 bases). This CDR3 has 12 amino acids. Germline CDR1 reads MDHEN; CDR2 reads SYDVKM. V dropped 3 bases and J dropped 5 bases, with 7 bases sitting between them. The CDR3 here is CASSFRGYGYTF. The CDR3 DNA follows: TGTGCCAGCAGTTTTAGGGGATATGGCTACACCTTC.

The chain couples TRBV29-1 to TRBJ2-5, with D perhaps matching TRBD2 (6 bases). The CDR3 totals 12 residues. Germline loops: CDR1 SQVTM, CDR2 ANQGSEA. Trimming removed 4 bases from V and 5 bases from J, with 11 bases in between. CDR3 protein: CSVGLSGETQYF. CDR3 bases: TGCAGCGTTGGCTTGAGCGGGGAGACCCAGTACTTC.

V is TRBV29-1 and J is TRBJ2-6; D is ambiguous. The germline CDR1 and CDR2 sequences are SQVTM and ANQGSEA. Trimming removed 7 bases from V and 0 bases from J, with 13 bases in between. The CDR3 extends over 15 amino acids. CDR3 in amino acids: CSARGLSSGANVLTF. CDR3 DNA sequence: TGCAGCGCCCGAGGCCTGAGCTCTGGGGCCAACGTCCTGACTTTC.

This chain uses TRBV4-1 with TRBJ2-3; TRBD2 aligns across 8 bases. With V trimmed by 0 bases and J by 3 bases, 5 bases remained unmatched. Germline V gene data show CDR1 as MGHRA and CDR2 as YSYEKL. The CDR3 contains 16 residues. CDR3 region: CASSQDTREGTDTQYF. The CDR3 bases are TGCGCCAGCAGCCAAGACACCCGGGAGGGGACAGATACGCAGTATTTT.